This TCR beta chain was sequenced in a study of early T cells in non-severe SARS-CoV-2 infection. As for the study in general: Sequencing was performed on bulk RNA from unsorted whole blood, leaving chains unpaired.

Individual cDNA molecules were tagged with unique molecular identifiers. TCRdb re-called the 5' RACE reads with MiXCR, one entry per CDR3 protein. The sample comprises some 38,000 distinct CDR3 sequences, around 4% of which are singletons, and 9% to 10% rests with the top ten. The CDR3 length is 15 residues. Per the germline V gene, CDR1 is PRHDT and CDR2 is FYEKMQ (reference sequence). The V gene end was trimmed by 5 bases and the J gene end by 9 bases; junction bases not matched to a gene: 13. Findings and caveats of the study: Matches to VDJdb favored anti-spike CD8 responses and missed private and CD4 specificities.

This clonotype has more than one count but fewer than ten. Its antigen is not identified. Source material: whole blood. The gene calls are TRBV13 and TRBJ2-1; 7 bases agree with TRBD2. The sequence came from an adult who was a healthcare worker with PCR-confirmed SARS-CoV-2 infection or an uninfected control (not recorded which). DNA for the CDR3: TGTGCCAGCAGCCATCCGGTGGCGGGAGTAAGTGAGCAGTTCTTC. Translating it yields CASSHPVAGVSEQFF.